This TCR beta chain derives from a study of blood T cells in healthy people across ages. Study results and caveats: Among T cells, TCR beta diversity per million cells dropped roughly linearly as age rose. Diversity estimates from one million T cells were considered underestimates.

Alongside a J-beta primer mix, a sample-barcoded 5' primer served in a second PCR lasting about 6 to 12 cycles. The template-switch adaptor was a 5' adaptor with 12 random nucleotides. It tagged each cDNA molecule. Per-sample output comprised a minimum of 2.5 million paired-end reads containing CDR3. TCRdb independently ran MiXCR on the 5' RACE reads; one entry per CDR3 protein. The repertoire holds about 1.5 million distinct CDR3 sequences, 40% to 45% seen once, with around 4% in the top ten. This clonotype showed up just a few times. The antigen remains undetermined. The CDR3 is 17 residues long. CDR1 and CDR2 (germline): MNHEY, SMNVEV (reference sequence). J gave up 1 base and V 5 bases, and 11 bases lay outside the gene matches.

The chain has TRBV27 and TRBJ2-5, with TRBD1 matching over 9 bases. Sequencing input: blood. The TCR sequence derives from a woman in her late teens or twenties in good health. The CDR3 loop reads CASSGLVTGGSQETQYF. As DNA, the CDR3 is TGTGCCAGCAGTGGCCTCGTGACAGGGGGATCCCAAGAGACCCAGTACTTC.